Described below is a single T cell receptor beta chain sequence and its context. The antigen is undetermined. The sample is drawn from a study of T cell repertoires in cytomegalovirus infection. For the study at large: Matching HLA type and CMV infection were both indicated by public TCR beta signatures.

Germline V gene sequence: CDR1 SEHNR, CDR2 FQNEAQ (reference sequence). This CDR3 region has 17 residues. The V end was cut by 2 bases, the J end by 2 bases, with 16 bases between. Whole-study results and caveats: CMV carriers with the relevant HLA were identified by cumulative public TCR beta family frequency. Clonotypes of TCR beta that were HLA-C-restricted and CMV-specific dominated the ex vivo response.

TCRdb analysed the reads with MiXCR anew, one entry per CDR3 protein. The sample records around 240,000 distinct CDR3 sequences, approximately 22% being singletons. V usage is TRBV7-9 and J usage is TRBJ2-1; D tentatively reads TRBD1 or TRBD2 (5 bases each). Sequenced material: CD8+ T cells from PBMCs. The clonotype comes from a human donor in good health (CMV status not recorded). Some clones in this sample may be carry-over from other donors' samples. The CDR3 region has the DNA TGTGCCAGCAGCTTACAGGACATATTGGGACCCTACAATGAGCAGTTCTTC. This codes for CASSLQDILGPYNEQFF.